These 27 T cell receptor beta chains were sequenced from one sample in a study of identical twins. TCRdb re-called the 5' RACE reads with MiXCR, one entry per CDR3 protein. This sample yields 430,000 or so distinct CDR3 sequences, of which roughly 24% are seen a single time; just under 3% belongs to the top ten. Another study also made use of these data, one on T cells expressing NK-cell markers.

Sequencing used CD4+ T cells sorted from blood. The receptors come from a woman aged 18-30 years in good health.

This clonotype came up a few times. This chain joins TRBV6-2 or TRBV6-3 and TRBJ2-1; 7 positions agree with TRBD1. The CDR3 loop spans 15 amino acids. The junction had 9 bases not matched to a gene; V was cut back by 6 bases and J by 4 bases. Germline loops: CDR1 MNHEY, CDR2 SVGEGT. Here the CDR3 reads CASRPGTAGYNEQFF. The CDR3 DNA reads as TGTGCCAGCAGGCCCGGGACAGCTGGATACAATGAGCAGTTCTTC.

This clonotype was picked up a small number of times. The chain recombines TRBV12-3 or TRBV12-4 with TRBJ1-3; 7 positions agree with TRBD1. Trimming cost V 2 bases and J 2 bases; bases outside gene matches: 3. The CDR3 has 15 residues. CDR3 sequence (DNA): TGTGCCAGCAGTTTAAAGGGGGCGCCTGGAAACACCATATATTTT. Amino acid sequence: CASSLKGAPGNTIYF.

This clonotype was found many times. The rearrangement links TRBV29-1 to TRBJ2-1, with a weak D call TRBD2 (5 bases). V shed 4 bases and J shed 4 bases, with 11 bases lying between them. Per the germline V gene, CDR1 is SQVTM and CDR2 is ANQGSEA. The CDR3 spans 13 residues. CDR3 protein: CSVGGYVYNEQFF. CDR3 coding DNA: TGCAGCGTTGGAGGGTACGTTTACAATGAGCAGTTCTTC.

This chain uses TRBV20-1 with TRBJ2-7; 8 bases align to TRBD2. CDR1 is DFQATT, CDR2 SNEGSKA, per germline (reference sequence). The CDR3 totals 12 residues. Germline trimming cut 6 bases from V and 3 bases from J; bases unmatched to any gene: 4. As DNA, the CDR3 is TGCAGTGCGGGACGGGGGGGCTACGAGCAGTACTTC. It is translated as CSAGRGGYEQYF.

This clonotype came up many times. The chain couples TRBV10-1 to TRBJ2-3, with D perhaps matching TRBD1 (6 bases). The CDR3 contains 14 residues. Germline lookup yields CDR1 WNHNN and CDR2 SYGVQD (reference sequence). Trimming left V 3 bases short and J 2 bases short, with 9 bases between. The CDR3 region is CASSDGQYTDTQYF. DNA of the CDR3: TGCGCCAGCAGTGATGGACAGTACACAGATACGCAGTATTTT.

The V call is TRBV18, the J call TRBJ2-1; D uncertain. This CDR3 contains 16 residues. V lost 6 bases, J lost 5 bases, and 20 bases lay in between. Germline V gene lookup returns CDR1 KGHSH and CDR2 LQKENI. The CDR3 reads CASSHLGRGTDNEQFF. The CDR3 DNA sequence: TGTGCCAGCTCCCACCTGGGAAGAGGAACCGACAATGAGCAGTTCTTC.

The chain combines TRBV20-1 with TRBJ2-1; D is unclear. Germline loops: CDR1 DFQATT, CDR2 SNEGSKA (reference sequence). The ends were cut back, 3 bases at V and 8 bases at J, with 8 bases in the middle. The CDR3 has 11 residues. CDR3 DNA: TGCAGTGCTAGTGCGCCGGATGAGCAGTTCTTC. Amino acid sequence: CSASAPDEQFF.

This clonotype was counted only a few times. The chain combines TRBV7-3 with TRBJ1-1, with unresolved D. Trimming took off 5 bases at V and 6 bases at J, with 13 bases between the two ends. The CDR3 totals 13 residues. Germline V gene sequence: CDR1 SGHTA, CDR2 FQGTGA. CDR3 nucleotides: TGTGCCAGCAGCCGAGACTTCGGGGCTGAAGCTTTCTTT. Amino acids: CASSRDFGAEAFF.

This clonotype was counted only a few times. This chain uses TRBV6-5 with TRBJ1-5; no clear D. This CDR3 has 14 residues. V dropped 4 bases and J dropped 6 bases, with 13 bases sitting between them. Germline V gene lookup returns CDR1 MNHEY and CDR2 SVGAGI. CDR3 sequence: CASSSLRLSQPQHF. CDR3 coding DNA: TGTGCCAGCAGTTCACTACGACTTTCTCAGCCCCAGCATTTT.

In this sample, this clonotype turned up a few times. The chain couples TRBV15 to TRBJ2-6, with D unclear. V was clipped by 1 base and J by 2 bases, with 9 bases between them. The CDR3 is made up of 16 amino acids. Germline lookup yields CDR1 LNHNV and CDR2 YYDKDF (reference sequence). In nucleotides, the CDR3 is TGTGCCACCAGCAGAGTTAGGCTGGCTGGGGCCAACGTCCTGACTTTC. As protein: CATSRVRLAGANVLTF.

The chain combines TRBV29-1 with TRBJ2-1; no reliable D call. The V gene lost 2 bases and the J gene lost 0 bases, with 11 bases spanning the gap. The CDR3 contains 15 residues. Germline CDR1 and CDR2: SQVTM and ANQGSEA. The CDR3 region is CSVEPPRSSYNEQFF. CDR3 sequence (DNA): TGCAGCGTTGAACCTCCCAGAAGCTCCTACAATGAGCAGTTCTTC.

The chain couples TRBV20-1 to TRBJ2-1, with no clear D. Germline CDR1 and CDR2: DFQATT and SNEGSKA (reference sequence). This CDR3 is 12 amino acids long. Trimming pared 3 bases from V and 4 bases from J, leaving 7 bases between. The CDR3 DNA sequence: TGCAGTGCTAGTGGCCAGTACAATGAGCAGTTCTTC. Its protein product is CSASGQYNEQFF.

The chain joins TRBV7-9 to TRBJ2-5; D is unresolved. Trimming left V 8 bases short and J 7 bases short, with 11 bases between. The germline CDR1 and CDR2 sequences are SEHNR and FQNEAQ (reference sequence). This CDR3 is 11 amino acids long. The CDR3 region has the DNA TGTGCCAGCTCCAACGGTGTGACCCAGTACTTC. Translated: CASSNGVTQYF.

The chain employs TRBV20-1 and TRBJ2-7; TRBD2 matches at 8 bases. This CDR3 is 14 amino acids long. Trimming took 6 bases from V and 0 from J; bases not matched to a gene: 7. Germline CDR1 is DFQATT and CDR2 is SNEGSKA (reference sequence). The CDR3 reads CSACRAGGSYEQYF. CDR3 DNA sequence: TGCAGTGCCTGTCGGGCGGGAGGCTCCTACGAGCAGTACTTC.

The chain carries TRBV9 and TRBJ2-1; possible D gene TRBD1, 6 bases. Germline CDR1 and CDR2: SGDLS and YYNGEE. CDR3 length: 16 residues. V lost 0 bases, J lost 4 bases, and 14 bases lay in between. The CDR3 DNA reads TGTGCCAGCAGCGTAGTACAGGGAAGCATTTACAATGAGCAGTTCTTC. Its translation: CASSVVQGSIYNEQFF.

This clonotype was detected many times. The rearrangement uses TRBV12-3 or TRBV12-4 and TRBJ1-2; D gene ambiguous. CDR3 length: 13 amino acids. The V end was cut by 6 bases, the J end by 7 bases, with 15 bases between. The CDR3 sequence: CASSLVQGRGYTF. The CDR3, as DNA: TGTGCCAGCAGCCTTGTTCAAGGCCGTGGCTACACCTTC.

This rearrangement joins TRBV7-9 to TRBJ2-7; either TRBD1 or TRBD2 may fit D (5 bases each). Between the trimmed V and J ends, which lost 1 base and 3 bases, there was a span of 10 bases. The CDR3 spans 14 residues. Germline V gives CDR1 SEHNR, CDR2 FQNEAQ (reference sequence). CDR3 amino acids: CASSLDGAVYEQYF. The CDR3, as DNA: TGTGCCAGCAGCTTAGACGGGGCAGTCTACGAGCAGTACTTC.

This clonotype was counted only a few times. J is TRBJ1-6 and V is TRBV12-3 or TRBV12-4; D gene ambiguous. V lost 5 bases and J lost 10, with 9 bases in between. This CDR3 region has 12 residues. The chain's CDR3 is CASSRVGSPLHF. The CDR3 nucleotides are TGTGCCAGCAGTAGGGTTGGCTCACCCCTCCACTTT.

The genes are TRBV5-1 and TRBJ2-5; possible D gene TRBD2, 5 bases. Trimming pared 2 bases from V and 2 bases from J, leaving 13 bases between. The CDR3 sequence is 15 residues long. Per the germline V gene, CDR1 is SGHRS and CDR2 is YFSETQ. The DNA of the CDR3 is TGCGCCAGCAGCTTATCCGGGTCGGGACAAGAGACCCAGTACTTC. It codes for CASSLSGSGQETQYF.

This chain connects TRBV7-7 to TRBJ2-7, with 11 bases matching TRBD2. V trimming: 4 bases; J trimming: 5 bases; junction bases outside the gene matches: 4. In germline, CDR1 is SSHAT, CDR2 FNYEAQ (reference sequence). This CDR3 has 14 amino acids. This chain's CDR3 is CASSSGLAVNEQYF. For the CDR3, the DNA is TGTGCCAGCAGCTCGGGACTAGCGGTGAACGAGCAGTACTTC.

In this sample, this clonotype turned up a few times. The chain joins TRBV12-5 to TRBJ2-1; 8 nucleotides agree with TRBD2. J lost 7 bases, V lost 3 bases, and 5 bases had no gene match. Per germline, CDR1 LGHNT and CDR2 FRNRAP. The CDR3 extends over 14 amino acids. CDR3 in amino acids: CASGLAGEWNEQFF. CDR3 sequence (DNA): TGTGCTAGTGGTTTAGCGGGAGAGTGGAATGAGCAGTTCTTC.

This clonotype occurred many times. The chain joins TRBV6-4 to TRBJ2-2; perhaps TRBD1 as D (5 bases). CDR3 length: 13 amino acids. CDR1 and CDR2 from the germline V gene are MRHNA and SNTAGT. The V end lost 2 bases, the J end lost 4 bases, and 5 bases lay between the germline ends. The CDR3, as DNA: TGTGCCAGCAGTGACGGGGCCACCGGGGAGCTGTTTTTT. This gives the protein CASSDGATGELFF.

This clonotype was picked up a small number of times. The chain combines TRBV20-1 with TRBJ1-1; D possibly corresponds to TRBD1 (6 bases). Germline V gene data show CDR1 as DFQATT and CDR2 as SNEGSKA (reference sequence). CDR3 size: 13 residues. Trimming took 3 bases from V and 1 from J, leaving 9 bases between them. This CDR3 is CSARRTENTEAFF. The DNA of the CDR3 is TGCAGTGCTAGGAGGACAGAGAACACTGAAGCTTTCTTT.

V and J are TRBV28 and TRBJ1-2; D might be TRBD1 (6 bases). Germline V gives CDR1 MDHEN, CDR2 SYDVKM. V was cut by 6 bases and J by 7 bases, with 15 bases left in between. The CDR3 loop spans 13 amino acids. The CDR3 coding sequence is TGTGCCAGCAGGCTTACAGGGACTCCTGGCTACACCTTC. Protein sequence: CASRLTGTPGYTF.

The CDR3 sequence is CASSYSIGSGANNEQFF. CDR3 sequence (DNA): TGTGCCAGCAGTTACTCGATTGGTAGTGGGGCTAACAATGAGCAGTTCTTC. This chain uses TRBV6-5 with TRBJ2-1; weak D call: TRBD1 (5 bases). The CDR3 is made up of 17 amino acids. Germline lookup yields CDR1 MNHEY and CDR2 SVGAGI. V gave up 0 bases and J gave up 5 bases, with 17 bases separating them.

In its sample, this clonotype was seen a few times. V usage is TRBV27 and J usage is TRBJ2-2; 10 bases are shared with TRBD2. Germline CDR1 and CDR2: MNHEY and SMNVEV (reference sequence). The CDR3 is 16 amino acids. The junction had 11 bases not matched to a gene; V was cut back by 6 bases and J by 7 bases. The CDR3 DNA reads TGTGCCAGCAGCTTTTACACTAGCGGGGCAGTCGGGGAGCTGTTTTTT. Its protein is CASSFYTSGAVGELFF.

The chain uses TRBV30 and TRBJ2-1; D tentatively fits TRBD1 or TRBD2 (5 bases each). This CDR3 has 15 amino acids. Trimming removed 3 bases from V and 4 bases from J, with 16 bases in between. Germline V gives CDR1 GTSNPN, CDR2 SVGIG (reference sequence). The CDR3 nucleotides read TGTGCCTGGAGCGCCAACGCCGGGACGTACAATGAGCAGTTCTTC. Translation: CAWSANAGTYNEQFF.